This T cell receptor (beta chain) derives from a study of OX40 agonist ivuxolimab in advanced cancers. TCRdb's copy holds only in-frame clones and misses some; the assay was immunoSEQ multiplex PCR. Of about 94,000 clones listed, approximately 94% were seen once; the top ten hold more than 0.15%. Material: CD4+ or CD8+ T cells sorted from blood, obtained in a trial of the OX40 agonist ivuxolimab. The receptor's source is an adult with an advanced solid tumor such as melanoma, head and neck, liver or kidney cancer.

Written as DNA, the CDR3 is TGTGCCAGCAGCTTGACGGGAATCTATGGCTACACCTTC. Encoded protein: CASSLTGIYGYTF. The rearrangement joins TRBV5-4 to TRBJ1-2, with unresolved D. V lost 1 base to trimming and J lost 4 bases, with 8 bases between them. This CDR3 is built from 13 residues. CDR1 SGHNT and CDR2 YYREEE come from the germline V gene (reference sequence).